In its sample, the clone carrying this T cell receptor (beta chain) was seen many times. Its specificity is not known. The record originates from a study of response to subunit inactivated influenza vaccine. MiXCR, applied by TCRdb to the RT-PCR reads, yields one record per CDR3 protein. The sample shows 450,000 to 600,000 distinct CDR3 sequences, 6% to 9% of them seen only once. Germline V CDR1 and CDR2: MDHEN, SYDVKM. The CDR3 length is 14 residues. V was clipped by 4 bases and J by 8 bases; unmatched bases: 4. Notes on the study in general: T cells newly recruited by each seasonal influenza vaccination are few, the authors suggested.

This receptor was taken from a man aged 50 to 69 who received an inactivated influenza vaccine. Sequenced material: PBMCs from blood, taken 23 to 25 months after vaccination. This chain connects TRBV28 to TRBJ1-6, with TRBD1 matching 8 bases. CDR3 sequence: CASSSDRVYSPLHF. The CDR3 nucleotides read TGTGCCAGCAGTTCGGACAGGGTATATTCACCCCTCCACTTT.